A selection of T cell receptor beta chains follows, all from one sample in a study of blood T cell repertoires in COVID-19. Only in-frame clones appear in the TCRdb table, and some are missing; sequencing was by immunoSEQ multiplex PCR. The table includes about 250,000 clones, around nine tenths detected once. Sequencing was performed on peripheral blood. The receptors here all came from a man aged 18-30 years with active or convalescent COVID-19. CDR3s include the opening cysteine and the closing phenylalanine or tryptophan. The D gene is left open where the match is weak. Rows may omit the clone size; those that give it use once, few, many or a size class.

TRBJ2-3 | . | . | TRBV19 | TGTGCCAGTAGTATCGGGGGAGATACGCAGTATTTT | CASSIGGDTQYF
TRBJ1-3 | . | TRBD1 | TRBV18 | TGTGCCAGCTCACTACCCGCCCCCCGTGACAGGGGCTCTGGAAACACCATATATTTT | CASSLPAPRDRGSGNTIYF
TRBJ1-1 | . | TRBD1 | TRBV10-2 | TGCGCCAGCAGTCGGGACAGCCGACTAGGTGACACTGAAGCTTTCTTT | CASSRDSRLGDTEAFF
TRBJ2-5 | once | TRBD1 | TRBV7-9 | TGTGCCAGCAGCCCTCCACAGGGGTGGAGGAAGGAGACCCAGTACTTC | CASSPPQGWRKETQYF
TRBJ1-5 | once | TRBD1 | TRBV28 | TGTGCCAGCAGTCCCGGGACAGGTTATCAGCCCCAGCATTTT | CASSPGTGYQPQHF
TRBJ2-2 | . | TRBD2 | TRBV9 | TGTGCCAGCAGCCCATGGGAGGGAACGAACACCGGGGAGCTGTTTTTT | CASSPWEGTNTGELFF
TRBJ1-5 | few | TRBD1 | TRBV28 | TGTGCCAGCAGTAAGCCTACAGGGGGCAATCAGCCCCAGCATTTT | CASSKPTGGNQPQHF
TRBJ2-1 | . | TRBD2 | TRBV15 | TGTGCCACCAGCAGAGAACTAGCGGGGGGGGACAATGAGCAGTTCTTC | CATSRELAGGDNEQFF
TRBJ2-1 | . | . | TRBV30 | TGTGCCTGGAGTGTAGACGGGGGCTCCTACAATGAGCAGTTCTTC | CAWSVDGGSYNEQFF
TRBJ2-2 | once | . | TRBV5-1 | TGCGCCAGCAGCTTGGCCCGGGCAGGGGTCACCGGGGAGCTGTTTTTT | CASSLARAGVTGELFF
TRBJ2-7 | . | . | TRBV14 | TGTGCCAGCAGCCAAGAGTCCGCTAGCTTCTACGAGCAGTACTTC | CASSQESASFYEQYF
TRBJ2-2 | . | . | TRBV29-1 | TGCAGCGTATTCCGGGCGGGCGGGGAGCTGTTTTTT | CSVFRAGGELFF
TRBJ1-4 | . | . | TRBV15 | TGTGCCACCAGCAGAGATCTAATCTGGGGAGGGGATGAAAAACTGTTTTTT | CATSRDLIWGGDEKLFF
TRBJ2-7 | many | . | TRBV19 | TGTGCCAGTAGTATAGGGGCCCTCTCCTACGAGCAGTACTTC | CASSIGALSYEQYF
TRBJ1-1 | . | . | TRBV29-1 | TGCAGCGTTGTAGGGGAAGGACGAGCTTTCTTT | CSVVGEGRAFF
TRBJ2-3 | . | TRBD1 | TRBV4-3 | TGCGCCAGCAGCCAAGAAAGTCTTGGACAGGGAATCACAGATACGCAGTATTTT | CASSQESLGQGITDTQYF
TRBJ1-2 | . | . | TRBV12-3/TRBV12-4 | TGTGCCAGCAGTCCCGGACAGAAATATGGCTACACCTTC | CASSPGQKYGYTF
TRBJ1-1 | many | . | TRBV27 | TGTGCCAGCAGTCGACCAGGGGCTGGTTGGACTGAAGCTTTCTTT | CASSRPGAGWTEAFF
TRBJ1-5 | . | . | TRBV12-3/TRBV12-4 | TGTGCCAGCAGTTTAGGCAGGAATCAGCCCCAGCATTTT | CASSLGRNQPQHF
TRBJ1-2 | . | TRBD1 | TRBV6-1 | TGTGCCAGCAGCTGGAGACAGGGGGCGGAATCTTACACCTTC | CASSWRQGAESYTF
TRBJ2-7 | once | . | TRBV5-6 | TGTGCCAGCAGCGTCCCCTGGGACACCTACGAGCAGTACTTC | CASSVPWDTYEQYF
TRBJ1-6 | . | . | TRBV5-1 | TGCGCCAGCAGCGATTCTGGAGTCACCGTTAATTCACCCCTCCACTTT | CASSDSGVTVNSPLHF